A single sample gave rise to the 18 T cell receptor beta chains below, sequenced in a study of tumor-infiltrating lymphocytes in primary liver carcinoma. Synthesis of TCR beta cDNA was carried out from approximately 470 ng total RNA with a constant-region primer. Three nested multiplex PCR rounds, a slightly modified ARM-PCR, produced the libraries for TCR beta. Each of the first two PCR rounds ran approximately 9 cycles with TRBV1-TRBV30 forward and C-beta reverse primers. TCRdb passed the multiplex PCR reads through MiXCR, listing each CDR3 protein once. This sample yields 55,000 to 70,000 distinct CDR3 sequences, of which less than 85% are seen a single time; approximately 50% belongs to the top ten. Joint extraction of RNA and DNA used roughly 19-31 mg of bulk tissue that was unsorted. The source material was liver tumor tissue from sampling region 2. The subset was: tumor region T2, inferior pole. The receptors were sampled from a man aged 35 to 55 with primary liver carcinoma and hepatitis B virus infection.

Points on this clonotype: A read error may explain this, as a much larger clone is one base away. The conserved closing phenylalanine or tryptophan is absent in this CDR3, likely reflecting a read error. The CDR3 DNA reads as TGTGCCAACAGCTTAGGGCAGGGTGATGGCGAAAAACTGTTTCTT. Translation gives CANSLGQGDGEKLFL. V gene TRBV11-2 combines with J gene TRBJ1-4; tentatively, D is TRBD1 (5 bases). The length of the CDR3 is 15 residues. Germline V gives CDR1 SGHAT, CDR2 FQNNGV.

In its sample, this clonotype was seen once. Here the CDR3 omits its conserved ending phenylalanine or tryptophan, so a read error is the likely source. This chain uses TRBV29-1 with TRBJ2-1, with TRBD2 identical over 7 bases. Germline-derived CDR1 and CDR2 are SQVTM and ANQGSEA. The CDR3 loop spans 14 amino acids. Trimming removed 3 bases from V and 6 bases from J; junction bases left unmatched: 8. CDR3 coding DNA: TGCAGCGTTGATTCTCGCGGGAGAGGCAATGAGCAGTTCTCC. Protein product: CSVDSRGRGNEQFS.

Points on this clonotype: This may stem from a read error, because a much larger clone lies one nucleotide away. The chain has TRBV7-9 and TRBJ2-1; possibly TRBD2 for D (5 bases). Germline CDR1 reads SEHNR; CDR2 reads FQNEAQ (reference sequence). The CDR3 extends over 12 amino acids. CDR3 bases: TGTTCCAGCAGCGGCAGGTTTGATGAGCAGTTCTTC. It encodes CSSSGRFDEQFF.

In regard to this clonotype: No conserved phenylalanine or tryptophan is present at the end of the CDR3, so a read error is the likely explanation. The DNA is left out, because the CDR3 cannot be placed on it with certainty; the CDR3 is given as TCRdb lists it. The V call is TRBV29-1, the J call TRBJ2-3. The germline V gene encodes CDR1 SQVTM and CDR2 ANQGSEA. With termini counted, the CDR3 has 12 amino acids. The chain's CDR3 is CSVVGSTDTQCI.

Remarks on this clonotype: The junction departs from the called germline gene at one end, perhaps through a read error. The chain has TRBV12-3 or TRBV12-4 and TRBJ2-2; 11 nucleotides line up with TRBD2. The CDR3 has 15 residues. CDR3 DNA sequence: TGTGCCAGCACCCTGACTAGCGGGAACACCGGGGAGCTGTCTTTT. It translates to CASTLTSGNTGELSF.

The chain has TRBV28 and TRBJ2-1; 8 nucleotides line up with TRBD2. Looked up from germline, CDR1 is MDHEN and CDR2 is SYDVKM. The CDR3 totals 15 residues. V shed 6 bases and J 4 bases; nucleotides not matched to a gene: 8. CDR3 nucleotide sequence: TGTGCCAGCAGCCGGGAGGGCCGGGGTTACAATGAGCAGTTCTTC. Protein product: CASSREGRGYNEQFF.

Here the CDR3 reads CASSYSAETGRLGYTF. The CDR3 DNA is TGTGCCAGCAGTTACTCCGCGGAAACGGGGCGCCTTGGTTACACCTTC. The rearrangement links TRBV6-6 to TRBJ1-2; perhaps TRBD1 as D (5 bases). V was shortened by 0 bases and J by 11 bases, with 22 bases between the two germline ends. CDR3 size: 16 residues. Germline V gene data show CDR1 as MNHNY and CDR2 as SVGAGI (reference sequence).

The chain joins TRBV5-1 to TRBJ2-7, with no clear D. The length of the CDR3 is 15 residues. Per the germline V gene, CDR1 is SGHRS and CDR2 is YFSETQ. The V gene lost 5 bases and the J gene lost 2 bases, with 17 bases spanning the gap. This CDR3 reads CASRRRHGVAYEQYF. The CDR3 coding sequence is TGCGCCAGCAGACGGAGACATGGGGTTGCCTACGAGCAGTACTTC.

The chain is built from TRBV6-1 and TRBJ1-1; D unclear. V dropped 7 bases and J dropped 4 bases, with 13 bases sitting between them. The CDR3 runs to 13 residues. Germline values: CDR1 MNHNS, CDR2 SASEGT. CDR3 sequence (DNA): TGTGCCAGCACAGGTTGGGAGTTCACTGAAGCTTTCTTT. It is translated as CASTGWEFTEAFF.

As concerns this clonotype: An end of the junction differs from the germline gene, which may be a read error. The genes are TRBV12-3 or TRBV12-4 and TRBJ2-7, with D possibly TRBD2 on 6 matching bases. The CDR3 is made up of 18 amino acids. CDR3 nucleotides: TGTGTCAGCAGTTTAGCGTGGGCTAACGGGAGCCTCTCCTACGAGCAGTACTTC. It is translated as CVSSLAWANGSLSYEQYF.

On this clonotype: A read error may produce the germline difference seen at one junction end. The chain carries TRBV4-2 and TRBJ2-2; a possible D gene is TRBD2 (5 bases). CDR1 and CDR2 from the germline V gene are LGHNA and YNFKEQ. CDR3 length: 14 residues. The CDR3 spells CASSRALTAGELSF. The CDR3 nucleotides are TGTGCCAGCAGCCGAGCTCTGACCGCCGGGGAGCTGTCTTTT.

In the case of this clonotype: One base away lies a much larger clone, so this may be a sequencing read error. In nucleotides, the CDR3 is TGCGCCAGCAGTGGTAACTACGAGCAGTACTTC. Encoded protein: CASSGNYEQYF. V gene TRBV10-2 combines with J gene TRBJ2-7; D is unclear. Germline V gene sequence: CDR1 WSHSY, CDR2 SAAADI. The CDR3 extends over 11 amino acids. V gave up 4 bases and J gave up 3 bases, with 4 bases separating them.

Remarks on this clonotype: Here the CDR3 omits its conserved ending phenylalanine or tryptophan, so a read error is the likely source. The DNA is omitted, as the CDR3 cannot be located on it reliably, and the CDR3 follows TCRdb's listing. The chain has TRBV11-2 and TRBJ2-1; no check of the table's D call, TRBD2, against the DNA was made. The CDR3 is 15 residues long, counting both termini. Germline V gives CDR1 SGHAT, CDR2 FQNNGV. The CDR3 reads CASSPQRERLGEQSI.

Details on this clonotype: The junction and the germline gene differ at one end; a read error may be behind it. The gene calls are TRBV6-4 and TRBJ1-1; 9 bases match TRBD1. The CDR3 is 15 residues long. CDR1 and CDR2 (germline): MRHNA, SNTAGT. The CDR3 sequence: CTSSANRGQRTEAFF. CDR3 DNA sequence: TGTACCAGCAGTGCCAACAGGGGGCAAAGGACTGAAGCTTTCTTT.

With respect to this clonotype: At one end, the junction sequence differs from germline, possibly due to a read error. The chain couples TRBV20-1 to TRBJ1-4; D is perhaps TRBD1 (5 bases). The CDR3 is 11 amino acids. Per germline, CDR1 DFQATT and CDR2 SNEGSKA (reference sequence). The CDR3 DNA reads TGCAGTGTCCCCCTACAGGAAAAACTGTTTTTC. Its protein product is CSVPLQEKLFF.

This clonotype was seen more than once but under ten times. A much bigger clone sits one base away, suggesting this may be a read error. J is TRBJ2-2 and V is TRBV29-1; 13 bases agree with TRBD2. The CDR3 consists of 16 residues. Germline V gives CDR1 SQVTM, CDR2 ANQGSEA. The CDR3 spells CSVEGLAGGTTGGLFF. CDR3 nucleotide sequence: TGCAGCGTTGAAGGACTAGCGGGAGGTACCACCGGGGGGCTGTTTTTT.

In the case of this clonotype: One end of the junction is discordant with germline, which a read error may explain. This chain joins TRBV4-1 and TRBJ2-3; D is undetermined. CDR1 is MGHRA and CDR2 is YSYEKL in the germline V gene. There are 15 residues in the CDR3. The DNA of the CDR3 is TGCGCCAGCAGCCAAGATGTACGGATGGCAGATACACAGTATTTT. This encodes CASSQDVRMADTQYF.

Regarding this clonotype: Its ends do not fully match the called genes, so a read error is possible. V and J are TRBV6-4 and TRBJ2-3, with 9 bases lining up with TRBD1. CDR3 size: 14 residues. Per germline, CDR1 MRHNA and CDR2 SNTAGT. CDR3 protein: CASSPGQGTGTQYF. CDR3 in DNA: TGTGCCAGTAGTCCGGGACAGGGCACAGGTACGCAGTATTTT.